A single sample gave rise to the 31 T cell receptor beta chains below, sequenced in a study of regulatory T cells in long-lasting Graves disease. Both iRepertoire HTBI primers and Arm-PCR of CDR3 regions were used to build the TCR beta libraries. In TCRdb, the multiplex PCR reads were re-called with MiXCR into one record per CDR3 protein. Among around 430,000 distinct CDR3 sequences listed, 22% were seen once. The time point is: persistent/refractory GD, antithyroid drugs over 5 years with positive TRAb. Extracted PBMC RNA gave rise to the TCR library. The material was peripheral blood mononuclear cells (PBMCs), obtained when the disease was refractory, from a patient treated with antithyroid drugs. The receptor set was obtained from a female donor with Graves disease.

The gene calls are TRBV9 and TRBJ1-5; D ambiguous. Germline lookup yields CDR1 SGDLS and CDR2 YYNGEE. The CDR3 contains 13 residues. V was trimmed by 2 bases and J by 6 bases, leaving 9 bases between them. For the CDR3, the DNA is TGTGCCAGCAGCGTTCGGGGTCCTCAGCCCCAGCATTTT. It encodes CASSVRGPQPQHF.

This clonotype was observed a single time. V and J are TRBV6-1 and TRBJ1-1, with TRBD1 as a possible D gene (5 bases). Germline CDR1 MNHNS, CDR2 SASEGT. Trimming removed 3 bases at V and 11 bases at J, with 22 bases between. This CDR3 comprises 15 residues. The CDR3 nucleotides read TGTGCCAGCAGTGACCCCTCGGGGCGGGGAGATGGGGCTTTCTTT. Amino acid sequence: CASSDPSGRGDGAFF.

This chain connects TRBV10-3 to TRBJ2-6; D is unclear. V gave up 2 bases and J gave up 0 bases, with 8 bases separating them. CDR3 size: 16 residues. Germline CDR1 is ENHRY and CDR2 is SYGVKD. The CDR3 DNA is TGTGCCATCAGTGAGACAGAGAGCTCTGGGGCCAACGTCCTGACTTTC. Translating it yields CAISETESSGANVLTF.

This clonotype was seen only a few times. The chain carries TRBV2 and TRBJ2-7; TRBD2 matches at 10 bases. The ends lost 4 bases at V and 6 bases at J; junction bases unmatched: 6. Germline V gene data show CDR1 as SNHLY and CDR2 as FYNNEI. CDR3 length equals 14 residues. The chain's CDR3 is CASSVSGGAGEQYF. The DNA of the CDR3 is TGTGCCAGCAGTGTAAGCGGGGGGGCCGGCGAGCAGTACTTC.

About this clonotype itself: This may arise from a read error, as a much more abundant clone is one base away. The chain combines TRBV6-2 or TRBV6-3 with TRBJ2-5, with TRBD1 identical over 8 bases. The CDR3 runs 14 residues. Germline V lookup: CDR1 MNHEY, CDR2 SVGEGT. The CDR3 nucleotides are TGTGCCAGCGGTTACCAGGGGGCGGAAGAGACCCAGTACTTC. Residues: CASGYQGAEETQYF.

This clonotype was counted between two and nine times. The CDR3 spells CASSGPGGKGEAFF. The DNA of the CDR3 is TGTGCCAGCAGTGGCCCAGGGGGCAAAGGTGAAGCTTTCTTT. The gene calls are TRBV11-1 and TRBJ1-1; 8 nucleotides line up with TRBD1. In germline, CDR1 is SGHAT, CDR2 FQDESV (reference sequence). V gave up 6 bases and J gave up 7 bases; unmatched junction bases: 10. The CDR3 covers 14 residues.

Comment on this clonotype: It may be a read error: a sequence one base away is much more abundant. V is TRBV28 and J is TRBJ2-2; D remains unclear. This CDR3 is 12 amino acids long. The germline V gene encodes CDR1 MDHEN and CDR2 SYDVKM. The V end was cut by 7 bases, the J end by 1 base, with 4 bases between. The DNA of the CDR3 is TGTGCCAGCATACTGAACACCGGGGAGCTGTTTTTT. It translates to CASILNTGELFF.

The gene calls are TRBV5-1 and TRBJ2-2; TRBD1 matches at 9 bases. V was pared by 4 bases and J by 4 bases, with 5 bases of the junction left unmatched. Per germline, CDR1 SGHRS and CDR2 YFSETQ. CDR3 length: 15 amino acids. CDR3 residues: CASSVNRGRTGELFF. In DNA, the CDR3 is TGCGCCAGCAGCGTAAACAGGGGGCGCACCGGGGAGCTGTTTTTT. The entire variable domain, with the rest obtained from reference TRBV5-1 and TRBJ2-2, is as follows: KAGVTQTPRYLIKTRGQQVTLSCSPISGHRSVSWYQQTPGQGLQFLFEYFSETQRNKGNFPGRFSGRQFSNSRSEMNVSTLELGDSALYLCASSVNRGRTGELFFGEGSRLTVL.

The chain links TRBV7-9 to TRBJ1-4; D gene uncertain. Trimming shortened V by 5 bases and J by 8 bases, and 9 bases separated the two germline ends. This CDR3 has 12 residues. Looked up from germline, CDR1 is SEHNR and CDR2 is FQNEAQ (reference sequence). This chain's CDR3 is CASSPAGEKLFF. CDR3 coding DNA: TGTGCCAGCAGCCCCGCCGGGGAAAAACTGTTTTTT. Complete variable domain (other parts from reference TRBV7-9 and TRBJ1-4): DTGVSQNPRHKITKRGQNVTFRCDPISEHNRLYWYRQTLGQGPEFLTYFQNEAQLEKSRLLSDRFSAERPKGSFSTLEIQRTEQGDSAMYLCASSPAGEKLFFGSGTQLSVL.

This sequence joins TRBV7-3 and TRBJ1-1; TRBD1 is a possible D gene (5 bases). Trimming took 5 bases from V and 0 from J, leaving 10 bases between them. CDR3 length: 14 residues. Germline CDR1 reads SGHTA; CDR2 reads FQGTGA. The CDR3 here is CASSPDILNTEAFF. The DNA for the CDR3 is TGTGCCAGCAGCCCGGACATCCTGAACACTGAAGCTTTCTTT.

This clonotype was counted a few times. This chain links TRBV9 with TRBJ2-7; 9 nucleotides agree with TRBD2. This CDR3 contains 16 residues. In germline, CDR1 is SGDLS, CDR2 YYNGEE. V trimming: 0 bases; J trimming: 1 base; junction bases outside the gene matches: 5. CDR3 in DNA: TGTGCCAGCAGCGTAGGGGGGCTAGCGGGATCCTACGAGCAGTACTTC. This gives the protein CASSVGGLAGSYEQYF.

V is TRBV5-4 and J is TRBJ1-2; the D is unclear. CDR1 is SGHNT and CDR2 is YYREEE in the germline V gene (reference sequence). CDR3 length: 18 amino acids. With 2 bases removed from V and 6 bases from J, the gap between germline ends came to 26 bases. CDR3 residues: CASSFVSRSPTFKDGYTF. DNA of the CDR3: TGTGCCAGCAGCTTTGTTAGCAGGAGCCCCACCTTTAAGGATGGCTACACCTTC. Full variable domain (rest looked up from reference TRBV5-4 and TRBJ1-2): ETGVTQSPTHLIKTRGQQVTLRCSSQSGHNTVSWYQQALGQGPQFIFQYYREEENGRGNFPPRFSGLQFPNYSSELNVNALELDDSALYLCASSFVSRSPTFKDGYTFGSGTRLTVV.

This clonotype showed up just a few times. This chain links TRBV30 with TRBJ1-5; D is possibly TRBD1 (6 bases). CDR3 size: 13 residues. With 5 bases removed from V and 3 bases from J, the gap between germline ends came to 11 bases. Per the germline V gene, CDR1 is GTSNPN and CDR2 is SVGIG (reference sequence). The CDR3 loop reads CAWADSINQPQHF. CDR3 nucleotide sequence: TGTGCCTGGGCGGACAGTATCAATCAGCCCCAGCATTTT.

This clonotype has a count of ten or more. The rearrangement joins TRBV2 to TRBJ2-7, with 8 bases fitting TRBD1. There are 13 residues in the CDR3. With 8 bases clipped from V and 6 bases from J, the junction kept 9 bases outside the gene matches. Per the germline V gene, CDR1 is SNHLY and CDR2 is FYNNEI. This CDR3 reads CASVGQGLIEQYF. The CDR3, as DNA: TGTGCCAGCGTCGGACAGGGATTAATCGAGCAGTACTTC.

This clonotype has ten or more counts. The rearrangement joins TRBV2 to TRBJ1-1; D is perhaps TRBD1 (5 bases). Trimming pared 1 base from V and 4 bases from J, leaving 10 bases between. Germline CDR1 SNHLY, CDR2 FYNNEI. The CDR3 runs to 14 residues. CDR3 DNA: TGTGCCAGCAGTGAAGGGGGCGCGGTCACTGAAGCTTTCTTT. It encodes CASSEGGAVTEAFF.

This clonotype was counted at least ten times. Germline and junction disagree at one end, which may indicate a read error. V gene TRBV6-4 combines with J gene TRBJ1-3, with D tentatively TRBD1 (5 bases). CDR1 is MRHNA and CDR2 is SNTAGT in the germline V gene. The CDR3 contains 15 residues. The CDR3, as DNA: TGTGCCAGCAGTTACTCCCCAGGGCGGGGAAACACCATATATTTT. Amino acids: CASSYSPGRGNTIYF.

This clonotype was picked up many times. The CDR3 DNA follows: TGTGCCAGCAGCCTGGACACCCGTGGCTACACCTTC. As protein: CASSLDTRGYTF. The chain joins TRBV6-1 to TRBJ1-2; D is perhaps TRBD1 (5 bases). The CDR3 contains 12 residues. Between the trimmed V and J ends, which lost 6 bases and 7 bases, there was a span of 12 bases. CDR1 MNHNS and CDR2 SASEGT come from the germline V gene.

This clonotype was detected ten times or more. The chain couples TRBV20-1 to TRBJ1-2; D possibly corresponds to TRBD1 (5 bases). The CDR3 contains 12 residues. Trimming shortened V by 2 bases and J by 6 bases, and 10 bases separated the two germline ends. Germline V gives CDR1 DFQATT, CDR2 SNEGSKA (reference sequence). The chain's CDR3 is CSARQGVDGYTF. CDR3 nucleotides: TGCAGTGCTAGACAGGGTGTTGATGGCTACACCTTC.

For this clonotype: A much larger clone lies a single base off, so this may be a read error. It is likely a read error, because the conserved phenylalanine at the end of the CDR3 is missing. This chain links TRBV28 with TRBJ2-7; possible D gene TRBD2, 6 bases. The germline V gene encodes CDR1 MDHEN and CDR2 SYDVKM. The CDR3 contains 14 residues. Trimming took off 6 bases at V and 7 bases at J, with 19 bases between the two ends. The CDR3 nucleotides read TGTGCCAGCAGAAGTGAGGCGGGGTCGCGGGAGCAGTACCTC. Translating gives CASRSEAGSREQYL.

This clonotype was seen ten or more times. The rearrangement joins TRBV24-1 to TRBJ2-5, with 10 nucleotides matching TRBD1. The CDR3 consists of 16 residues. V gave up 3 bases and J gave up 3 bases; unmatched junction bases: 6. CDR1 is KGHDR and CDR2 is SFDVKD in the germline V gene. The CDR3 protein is CATSDRTGGLEETQYF. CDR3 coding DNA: TGTGCCACCAGTGATCGGACAGGGGGGCTTGAAGAGACCCAGTACTTC.

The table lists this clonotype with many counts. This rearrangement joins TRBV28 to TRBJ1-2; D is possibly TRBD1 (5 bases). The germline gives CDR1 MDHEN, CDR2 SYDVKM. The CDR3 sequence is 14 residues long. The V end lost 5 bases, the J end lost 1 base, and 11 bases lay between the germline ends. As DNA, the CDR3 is TGTGCCAGCAGTACCGGGACTGATAACTATGGCTACACCTTC. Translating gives CASSTGTDNYGYTF.

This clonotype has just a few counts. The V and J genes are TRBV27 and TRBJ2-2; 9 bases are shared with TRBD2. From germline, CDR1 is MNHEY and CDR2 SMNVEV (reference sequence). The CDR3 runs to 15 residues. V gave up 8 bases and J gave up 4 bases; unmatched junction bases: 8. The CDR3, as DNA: TGTGCCAGCTCCCGAGCGGGAGGAGGCACCGGGGAGCTGTTTTTT. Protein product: CASSRAGGGTGELFF.

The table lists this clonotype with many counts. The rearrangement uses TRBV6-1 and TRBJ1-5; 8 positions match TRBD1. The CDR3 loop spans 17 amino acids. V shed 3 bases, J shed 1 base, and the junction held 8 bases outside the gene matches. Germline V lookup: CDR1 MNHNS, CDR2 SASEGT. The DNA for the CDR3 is TGTGCCAGCAGTGATGGACAGGGCATAGGGAGCAATCAGCCCCAGCATTTT. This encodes CASSDGQGIGSNQPQHF.

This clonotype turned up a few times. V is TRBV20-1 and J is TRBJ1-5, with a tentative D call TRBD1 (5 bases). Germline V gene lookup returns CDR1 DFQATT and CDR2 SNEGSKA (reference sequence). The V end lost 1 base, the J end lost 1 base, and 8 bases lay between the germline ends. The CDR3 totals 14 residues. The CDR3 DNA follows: TGCAGTGCTAGAGGAGGGGAAAGCAATCAGCCCCAGCATTTT. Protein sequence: CSARGGESNQPQHF.

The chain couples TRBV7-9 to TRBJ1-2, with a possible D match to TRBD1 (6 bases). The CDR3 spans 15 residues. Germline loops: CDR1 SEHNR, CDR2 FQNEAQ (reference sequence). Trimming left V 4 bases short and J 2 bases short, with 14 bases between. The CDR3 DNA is TGTGCCAGCAGCTCCTGGCAGGGGCCAAACTATGGCTACACCTTC. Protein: CASSSWQGPNYGYTF.

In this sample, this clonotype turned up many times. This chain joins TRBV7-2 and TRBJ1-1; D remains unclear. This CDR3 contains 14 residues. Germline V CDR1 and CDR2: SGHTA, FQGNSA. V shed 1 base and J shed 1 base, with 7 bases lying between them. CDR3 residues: CASSLDSQNTEAFF. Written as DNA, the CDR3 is TGTGCCAGCAGCTTAGACAGCCAGAACACTGAAGCTTTCTTT.

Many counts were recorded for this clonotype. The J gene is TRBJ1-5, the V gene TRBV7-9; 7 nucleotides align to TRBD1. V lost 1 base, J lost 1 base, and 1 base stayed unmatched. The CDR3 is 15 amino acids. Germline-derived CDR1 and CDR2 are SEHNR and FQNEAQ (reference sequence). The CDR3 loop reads CASSLGQGSNQPQHF. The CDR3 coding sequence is TGTGCCAGCAGCTTAGGACAGGGAAGCAATCAGCCCCAGCATTTT.

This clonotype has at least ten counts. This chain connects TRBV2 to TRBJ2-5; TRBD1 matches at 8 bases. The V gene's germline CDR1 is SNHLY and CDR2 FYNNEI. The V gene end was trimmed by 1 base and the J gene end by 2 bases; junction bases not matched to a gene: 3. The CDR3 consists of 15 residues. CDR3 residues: CASSEGQGPQETQYF. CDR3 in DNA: TGTGCCAGCAGTGAAGGACAGGGGCCTCAAGAGACCCAGTACTTC.

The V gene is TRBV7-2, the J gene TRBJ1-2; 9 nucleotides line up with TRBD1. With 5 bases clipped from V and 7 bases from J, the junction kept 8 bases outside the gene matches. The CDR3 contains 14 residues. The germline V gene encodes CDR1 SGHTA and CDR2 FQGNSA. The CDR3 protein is CASSTRQGEVGYTF. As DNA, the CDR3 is TGTGCCAGCAGCACCCGACAGGGGGAGGTTGGCTACACCTTC.

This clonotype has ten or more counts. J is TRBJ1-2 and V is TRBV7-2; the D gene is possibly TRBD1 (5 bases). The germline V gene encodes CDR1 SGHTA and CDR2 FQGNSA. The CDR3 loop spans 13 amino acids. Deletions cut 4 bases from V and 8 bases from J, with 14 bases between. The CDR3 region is CASSSPPGRGYTF. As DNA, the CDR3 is TGTGCCAGCAGCTCTCCCCCAGGGCGCGGCTACACCTTC.

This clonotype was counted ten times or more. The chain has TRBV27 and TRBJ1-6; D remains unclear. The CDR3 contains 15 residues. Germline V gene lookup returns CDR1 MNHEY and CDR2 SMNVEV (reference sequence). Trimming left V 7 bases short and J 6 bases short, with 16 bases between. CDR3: CASMVGFSGNSPLHF. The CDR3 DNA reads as TGTGCCAGCATGGTAGGGTTTAGTGGTAATTCACCCCTCCACTTT.